One and the same sample provided the 10 T cell receptor beta chains below, sequenced in a study of blood T cells in healthy people across ages. Then a second PCR, running roughly 7 to 11 cycles, was carried out with a sample-barcoded 5' primer and a J-beta primer mix. TCRdb called the 5' RACE reads again in MiXCR, with one record for every CDR3 protein. The data show about 800,000 distinct CDR3 sequences, around 50% seen once. Source material: blood. The receptors stem from a man aged 80 or over in good health.

Regarding this clonotype: A much bigger clone sits one base away, suggesting this may be a read error. The chain is built from TRBV12-3 or TRBV12-4 and TRBJ1-5; D call uncertain. V was cut by 3 bases and J by 12 bases, with 12 bases left in between. This CDR3 has 12 amino acids. CDR3 DNA sequence: TGTGCCAGCAGTTTGAAAGGGTCCAACCAGCATTTT. Translating gives CASSLKGSNQHF.

The V gene is TRBV27, the J gene TRBJ2-5; 8 bases align to TRBD1. V lost 10 bases, J lost 1 base, and 11 bases stayed unmatched. Germline-derived CDR1 and CDR2 are MNHEY and SMNVEV (reference sequence). The CDR3 runs 15 residues. The CDR3 region has the DNA TGTGCCACCAGCGGACAGGGTAGCCCCCAAGAGACCCAGTACTTC. Protein product: CATSGQGSPQETQYF.

The V and J genes are TRBV4-3 and TRBJ2-2, with D uncertain. The CDR3 is 15 residues long. V dropped 2 bases and J dropped 6 bases, with 13 bases sitting between them. CDR1 is LGHNA, CDR2 YSLEER, per germline. CDR3 sequence reads: CASSQRAQLAGELFF. The CDR3 DNA is TGCGCCAGCAGCCAACGAGCACAGTTGGCCGGGGAGCTGTTTTTT.

This chain uses TRBV5-1 with TRBJ2-3, with D possibly TRBD2 on 5 matching bases. Trimming left V 1 base short and J 8 bases short, with 17 bases between. This CDR3 is built from 15 residues. The germline V gene has CDR1 SGHRS and CDR2 YFSETQ. The CDR3 coding sequence is TGCGCCAGCAGCTTGCTTTCTAGCAGCGGCGGTACGCAGTATTTT. Translating it yields CASSLLSSSGGTQYF.

The chain combines TRBV20-1 with TRBJ2-5, with 10 nucleotides matching TRBD2. The CDR3 length is 16 residues. The V and J ends lost 7 bases and 0 bases, in that order; junction bases with no gene match: 11. Germline CDR1 and CDR2: DFQATT and SNEGSKA (reference sequence). The CDR3 here is CSVERQLAGNQETQYF. The CDR3 coding sequence is TGCAGTGTCGAGAGGCAACTAGCGGGGAACCAAGAGACCCAGTACTTC.

In this sample, this clonotype turned up a few times. This chain joins TRBV18 and TRBJ2-5, with TRBD1 matching 7 bases. This CDR3 is built from 14 residues. The junction had 3 bases not matched to a gene; V was cut back by 5 bases and J by 0 bases. From germline, CDR1 is KGHSH and CDR2 LQKENI. CDR3 bases: TGTGCCAGCTCAAAGGGACAGCACCAAGAGACCCAGTACTTC. Amino acid sequence: CASSKGQHQETQYF. Full variable domain (missing parts from reference TRBV18 and TRBJ2-5): NAGVMQNPRHLVRRRGQEARLRCSPMKGHSHVYWYRQLPEEGLKFMVYLQKENIIDESGMPKERFSAEFPKEGPSILRIQQVVRGDSAAYFCASSKGQHQETQYFGPGTRLLVL.

The chain combines TRBV9 with TRBJ1-2; D remains ambiguous. V was trimmed by 0 bases and J by 6 bases, leaving 12 bases between them. CDR1 is SGDLS and CDR2 is YYNGEE in the germline V gene. The length of the CDR3 is 14 residues. This chain's CDR3 is CASSVGRRRDGYTF. CDR3 DNA: TGTGCCAGCAGCGTAGGCAGGAGGCGGGATGGCTACACCTTC.

This clonotype was seen a single time. V and J are TRBV7-9 and TRBJ1-2; maybe TRBD1 (6 bases). The germline V and J ends were trimmed by 5 bases and 3 bases, with 16 bases remaining between them. The CDR3 extends over 15 amino acids. Germline assignment: CDR1 SEHNR and CDR2 FQNEAQ (reference sequence). The CDR3 spells CASSTVGAAHYGYTF. The CDR3, as DNA: TGTGCCAGCAGCACTGTGGGGGCAGCCCACTATGGCTACACCTTC.

This clonotype was observed many times. The rearrangement uses TRBV5-1 and TRBJ2-1; 8 nucleotides line up with TRBD2. The V gene end was trimmed by 4 bases and the J gene end by 2 bases; junction bases not matched to a gene: 2. The CDR3 spans 14 residues. Germline V lookup: CDR1 SGHRS, CDR2 YFSETQ. CDR3 coding DNA: TGCGCCAGCAGCACTAGCGGAGCCTACAATGAGCAGTTCTTC. The encoded protein is CASSTSGAYNEQFF.

This chain links TRBV6-2 or TRBV6-3 with TRBJ1-1; possible D gene TRBD1, 6 bases. This CDR3 contains 13 residues. CDR1 MNHEY and CDR2 SVGEGT come from the germline V gene. Trimming pared 4 bases from V and 5 bases from J, leaving 11 bases between. DNA of the CDR3: TGTGCCAGCAGTTGGAACAGGGAAACTGAAGCTTTCTTT. This encodes CASSWNRETEAFF.